Presented here are 18 T cell receptor beta chains from one specimen sequenced in a study of cytomegalovirus exposure and HLA in healthy donors. The PCR made use of 60 Vbeta and 13 Jbeta primers. Repertoires were generated with immunoSEQ multiplex PCR, while TCRdb's copy carries only in-frame clones and drops some. The table lists around 140,000 clones, just under 75% of them singletons, with 1.6% in the top ten. Specimen: PBMCs. The receptors derive from a woman aged 18-35 years in good health and CMV-seronegative.

A single count supports this clone. The genes are TRBV7-2 and TRBJ1-6; D remains unclear. CDR1 is SGHTA, CDR2 FQGNSA, per germline. Trimming took off 4 bases at V and 5 bases at J, with 12 bases between the two ends. CDR3 length: 15 amino acids. CDR3 region: CASSSGGSHNSPLHF. The CDR3 DNA reads as TGTGCCAGCAGCTCAGGTGGCAGCCATAATTCACCCCTCCACTTT.

This chain uses TRBV2 with TRBJ1-4; D is unclear. Between the trimmed V and J ends, which lost 5 bases and 3 bases, there was a span of 13 bases. The germline V gene has CDR1 SNHLY and CDR2 FYNNEI. The length of the CDR3 is 15 residues. CDR3 DNA sequence: TGTGCCAGCAGTCCACAGAAGTCGGCTAATGAAAAACTGTTTTTT. It specifies CASSPQKSANEKLFF.

The chain is built from TRBV7-2 and TRBJ1-3; D is possibly TRBD1 (5 bases). Germline V gene lookup returns CDR1 SGHTA and CDR2 FQGNSA. The CDR3 is made up of 15 amino acids. V lost 1 base and J 0 bases, leaving 7 bases between the germline ends. The chain's CDR3 is CASSLGGFSGNTIYF. The CDR3 DNA sequence: TGTGCCAGCAGCTTAGGGGGCTTCTCTGGAAACACCATATATTTT.

The chain links TRBV7-8 to TRBJ1-1; a weak D match, TRBD1 (5 bases). This CDR3 has 14 residues. Trimming took 5 bases from V and 3 from J, leaving 13 bases between them. The germline V gene has CDR1 SGHVS and CDR2 FQNEAQ. The CDR3 DNA reads TGTGCCAGCAGCGGGCGTCGGGGGGACACTGAAGCTTTCTTT. Amino acids: CASSGRRGDTEAFF.

The chain employs TRBV9 and TRBJ2-1; 12 nucleotides line up with TRBD2. The J segment lost 9 bases and the V segment lost 4 bases, leaving 8 bases of the junction unmatched. Germline V gene data show CDR1 as SGDLS and CDR2 as YYNGEE. The CDR3 loop spans 15 amino acids. The CDR3 bases are TGTGCCAGCAGCTCACTAGCGGGGGGCCATGGTGAGCAGTTCTTC. Its protein is CASSSLAGGHGEQFF.

CDR3 residues: CASSLVSGSVSLSKNIQYF. In DNA, the CDR3 is TGTGCCAGCAGCTTGGTGAGCGGCAGCGTGTCTTTATCCAAAAACATTCAGTACTTC. This chain joins TRBV11-2 and TRBJ2-4, with a possible D match to TRBD2 (5 bases). Trimming cost V 3 bases and J 2 bases, with 23 bases left between them. This CDR3 has 19 residues. Germline values: CDR1 SGHAT, CDR2 FQNNGV.

This clone turned up a few times. V and J are TRBV7-9 and TRBJ2-2; D may be TRBD2 (5 bases). Per the germline V gene, CDR1 is SEHNR and CDR2 is FQNEAQ (reference sequence). Trimming cost V 1 base and J 0 bases, with 6 bases left between them. The CDR3 totals 15 residues. DNA of the CDR3: TGTGCCAGCAGCTTAGGGAGGACGAACACCGGGGAGCTGTTTTTT. It yields the protein CASSLGRTNTGELFF.

As concerns this clone: Germline and junction disagree at one end, which may indicate a read error. The J gene is TRBJ1-1, the V gene TRBV4-2; D gene unclear. The germline V gene has CDR1 LGHNA and CDR2 YNFKEQ. The CDR3 has 17 residues. In nucleotides, the CDR3 is TGTGCCGGCAGCCAGGCCGAACTCCGATACAGCAACACTGAAGCTTTCTTT. This encodes CAGSQAELRYSNTEAFF.

The rearrangement links TRBV6-6 to TRBJ1-1; possible D gene TRBD1, 5 bases. This CDR3 contains 16 residues. Trimming stripped 0 bases from V and 0 bases from J, with 11 bases between. CDR1 is MNHNY, CDR2 SVGAGI, per germline (reference sequence). CDR3 protein: CASSYSNGGMNTEAFF. The CDR3 nucleotides are TGTGCCAGCAGTTACTCGAATGGGGGGATGAACACTGAAGCTTTCTTT.

The sample holds one count of this clone. The V gene is TRBV6-6, the J gene TRBJ2-7; 8 bases agree with TRBD1. Germline CDR1 and CDR2: MNHNY and SVGAGI (reference sequence). The CDR3 length is 12 residues. Trimming cost V 9 bases and J 3 bases; bases outside gene matches: 4. The CDR3, as DNA: TGTGCCAGTCGGGACAGGAGCTACGAGCAGTACGTC. This sequence encodes CASRDRSYEQYV.

The chain uses TRBV2 and TRBJ2-1; 7 nucleotides match TRBD2. The V gene's germline CDR1 is SNHLY and CDR2 FYNNEI. This CDR3 spans 12 amino acids. V dropped 8 bases and J dropped 7; count of bases not matched to a gene: 5. The CDR3 protein is CASRTRGNEQFF. CDR3 DNA sequence: TGTGCCAGCCGGACTAGAGGGAATGAGCAGTTCTTC.

The J gene is TRBJ1-1, the V gene TRBV4-1; a possible D gene is TRBD1 (5 bases). Germline V gene sequence: CDR1 MGHRA, CDR2 YSYEKL. This CDR3 contains 15 residues. V was cut by 4 bases and J by 0 bases, with 12 bases left in between. The CDR3 here is CASSPVQGLNTEAFF. The CDR3 DNA sequence: TGCGCCAGCAGCCCCGTCCAGGGCCTGAACACTGAAGCTTTCTTT.

The J gene is TRBJ2-7, the V gene TRBV6-6; 7 nucleotides match TRBD2. V dropped 7 bases and J dropped 6; count of bases not matched to a gene: 6. From germline, CDR1 is MNHNY and CDR2 SVGAGI (reference sequence). The CDR3 is 12 amino acids. The CDR3 sequence: CASTAWGGEQYV. The CDR3 DNA follows: TGTGCCAGCACCGCTTGGGGGGGCGAGCAGTACGTC.

The genes are TRBV5-1 and TRBJ2-5; TRBD2 aligns across 12 bases. There are 15 residues in the CDR3. Germline lookup yields CDR1 SGHRS and CDR2 YFSETQ. The ends lost 1 base at V and 2 bases at J; junction bases unmatched: 0. CDR3 residues: CASSLTSGGQETQYF. In nucleotides, the CDR3 is TGCGCCAGCAGCTTGACTAGCGGGGGGCAAGAGACCCAGTACTTC.

The CDR3 loop is CSVDSQGAGETQYF. As DNA, the CDR3 is TGCAGCGTCGACTCACAGGGGGCTGGGGAGACCCAGTACTTC. This chain uses TRBV29-1 with TRBJ2-5; 9 bases fit TRBD1. CDR1 is SQVTM and CDR2 is ANQGSEA in the germline V gene. The ends lost 6 bases at V and 5 bases at J; junction bases unmatched: 10. This CDR3 comprises 14 residues.

In its sample, this clone was seen once. V gene TRBV19 combines with J gene TRBJ1-5; D remains unclear. V shed 5 bases and J shed 9 bases, with 14 bases lying between them. Germline lookup yields CDR1 LNHDA and CDR2 SQIVND (reference sequence). The CDR3 contains 13 residues. The CDR3 sequence: CASSLAGLGPQHF. The CDR3 region has the DNA TGTGCCAGTAGTTTGGCAGGACTAGGGCCCCAGCATTTT. The full variable domain, its missing parts supplied by reference TRBV19 and TRBJ1-5, is DGGITQSPKYLFRKEGQNVTLSCEQNLNHDAMYWYRQDPGQGLRLIYYSQIVNDFQKGDIAEGYSVSREKKESFPLTVTSAQKNPTAFYLCASSLAGLGPQHFGDGTRLSIL.

Comment on this clone: A junction boundary mismatches the germline segment, possibly from a read error. The gene calls are TRBV7-9 and TRBJ2-5, with TRBD2 matching over 7 bases. Per the germline V gene, CDR1 is SEHNR and CDR2 is FQNEAQ (reference sequence). The CDR3 spans 15 residues. In DNA, the CDR3 is TGTTCCAGCAGCTTAGTTGGGGGGGGGCAAGAGACCCAGTACTTC. Translated, it gives CSSSLVGGGQETQYF.

This chain joins TRBV7-9 and TRBJ1-2; 12 nucleotides line up with TRBD1. V lost 6 bases and J lost 6; bases outside the gene matches: 11. The CDR3 spans 16 residues. Looked up from germline, CDR1 is SEHNR and CDR2 is FQNEAQ (reference sequence). Here the CDR3 reads CASSPSGTGGKNGYTF. The CDR3 nucleotides read TGTGCCAGCAGTCCCTCCGGGACAGGGGGCAAGAATGGCTACACCTTC.